This T cell receptor (beta chain) is from a study of shared clonotypes between healthy human individuals. This clone was detected only a few times. Its antigen is as yet unknown. Other DNA sequences in this sample translate to the same CDR3. Points from the study as a whole: Generation probabilities were higher for clonotypes shared across all four sorted-subset donors than for unshared ones.

Germline CDR1 SGHRS, CDR2 YFSETQ. The CDR3 runs to 13 residues. The germline V and J ends were trimmed by 0 bases and 5 bases, with 5 bases remaining between them. Deep level was the assay's run setting. Produced via immunoSEQ multiplex PCR; TCRdb's table is partial and in-frame only. The repertoire has millions of clones, more than 80% of them found once; the top ten carry roughly 0.36%. J is TRBJ2-2 and V is TRBV5-1; no clear D. The sequence came from a man aged 18 to 29 in good health. Some clones in this sample may be carry-over from other donors' samples. Sequencing was carried out using naive CD4+ T cells from PBMCs. Sample subset: CD45RA+ positively selected. The CDR3 region has the DNA TGCGCCAGCAGCTTGGTTATTACCGGGGAGCTGTTTTTT. Its translation is CASSLVITGELFF.